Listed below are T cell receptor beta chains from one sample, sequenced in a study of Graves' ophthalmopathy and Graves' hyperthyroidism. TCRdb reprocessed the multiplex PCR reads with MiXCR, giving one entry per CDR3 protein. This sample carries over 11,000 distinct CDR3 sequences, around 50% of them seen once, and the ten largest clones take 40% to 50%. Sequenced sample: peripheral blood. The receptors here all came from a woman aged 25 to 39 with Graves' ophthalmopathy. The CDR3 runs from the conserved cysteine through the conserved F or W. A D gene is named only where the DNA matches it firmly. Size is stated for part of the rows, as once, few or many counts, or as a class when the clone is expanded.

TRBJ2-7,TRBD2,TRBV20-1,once,TGCAGTGCTAGAGATGTGTACGCGGGAGGGCCCTACGAGCAGTACTTC,CSARDVYAGGPYEQYF
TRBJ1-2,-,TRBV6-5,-,TGTGCCAGCAAGGCGAACTATGGCTACGCCTTC,CASKANYGYAF
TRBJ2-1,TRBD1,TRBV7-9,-,TGTGCCAGCAGCGCGGGACAGGGGGCAGCGGAGCAGTTCTTC,CASSAGQGAAEQFF
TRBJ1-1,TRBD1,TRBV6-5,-,TGTGCCAGCAGATACCAGGGGGGCACTGAAGCTTTCTTT,CASRYQGGTEAFF
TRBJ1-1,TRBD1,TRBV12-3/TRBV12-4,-,TGTGCCAGCAACCCGACAGGGATGAGCACTGAAGCTTTCTTT,CASNPTGMSTEAFF
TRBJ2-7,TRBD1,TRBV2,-,TGTGCCAGCGGGTCGGGGACAGGGGAAAACGAGCAGTACTTC,CASGSGTGENEQYF
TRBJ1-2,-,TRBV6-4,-,TGTGCCAGCAGTGACCTCGGGCCCTGGGGCTATGGCTACACCTTC,CASSDLGPWGYGYTF
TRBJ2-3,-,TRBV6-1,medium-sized,TGTGCCAGCATAGTGCTTCCTTCCACAGATACGCAGTATTTT,CASIVLPSTDTQYF
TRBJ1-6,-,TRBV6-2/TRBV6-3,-,TGTGCCGGCAGGGGTAGAAATTCACCCCTCCACTTT,CAGRGRNSPLHF
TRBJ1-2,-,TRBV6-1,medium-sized,TGTGCCAGCAGGGAGGATGGCTACACCTTC,CASREDGYTF
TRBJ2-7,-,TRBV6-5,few,TGTGCCAGCAGCGCGGACGGAGCCTACGAGCAGTACTTC,CASSADGAYEQYF
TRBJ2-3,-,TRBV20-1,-,TGCAGTGCCCTCATTCTCATAACAGATACGCAGTATTTT,CSALILITDTQYF
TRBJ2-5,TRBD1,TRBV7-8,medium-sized,TGTGCCAGCAGCTACCTCCGGGACAGGGCCAAAGAGACCCAGTACTTC,CASSYLRDRAKETQYF
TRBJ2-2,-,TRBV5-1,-,TGCGCCAGCAGCTCTTCAACCGGGGAGCTGTTTTTT,CASSSSTGELFF
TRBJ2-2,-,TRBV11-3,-,TGTGCCAGCAGCTTAACCGTCGGGGAGCTGTTTTTT,CASSLTVGELFF
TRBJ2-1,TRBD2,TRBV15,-,TGTGCCACCAGCAGACTGACTAGCGGGAGTATCAATGAGCAGTTCTTC,CATSRLTSGSINEQFF
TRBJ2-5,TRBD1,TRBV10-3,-,TGTGCCATCAGTTCCGGGACAGGGGGTGAGACCCAGTACTTC,CAISSGTGGETQYF
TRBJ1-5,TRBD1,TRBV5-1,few,TGCGCCAGCAGGGGGACAGGGGTTCATCAGCCCCAGCATTTT,CASRGTGVHQPQHF
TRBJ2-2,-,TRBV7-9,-,TGTGCCAGCAGCAGCACTAGTGGGGATGCTTCCGGGGAGCTGTTTTTT,CASSSTSGDASGELFF
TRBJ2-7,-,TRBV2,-,TGTGCCAGCAGTGTGAGGGGGATCTCTCGCGAGCAGTACTTC,CASSVRGISREQYF
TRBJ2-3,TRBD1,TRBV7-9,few,TGTGCCAGCAGCGGATGGGACAGATTCTCCACAGATACGCAGTATTTT,CASSGWDRFSTDTQYF
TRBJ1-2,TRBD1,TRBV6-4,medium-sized,TGTGCCAGCAGTGACGGAACAGGGGGCTTCGGTGGCTACACCTTC,CASSDGTGGFGGYTF
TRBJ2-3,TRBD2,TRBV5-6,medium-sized,TGTGCCAGCAGCTCCGTTAGCGGGAGTACAGATACGCAGTATTTT,CASSSVSGSTDTQYF
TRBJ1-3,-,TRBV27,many,TGTGCCAGCAGGCCGAATGTCGGGCCTGGAAACACCATATATTTT,CASRPNVGPGNTIYF
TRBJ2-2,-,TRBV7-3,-,TGTGCCAGCAGCTTCGGACTTGACACCGGGGAGCTGTTTTTT,CASSFGLDTGELFF
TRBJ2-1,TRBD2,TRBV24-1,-,TGTGCCACCAGGGGCGGGAGGGACTACAATGAGCAGTTCTTC,CATRGGRDYNEQFF
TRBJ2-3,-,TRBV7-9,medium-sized,TGTGCCAGCAGCTCACCCCATGTGGGGAGCACAGATACGCAGTATTTT,CASSSPHVGSTDTQYF
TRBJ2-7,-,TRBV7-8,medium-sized,TGTGCCAGCAGCGCATACCGGATGAGGGCCAGCTCCTACGAGCAGTACTTC,CASSAYRMRASSYEQYF
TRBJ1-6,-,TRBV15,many,TGTGCCACCAGCAGGTCGGCGAATAATTCACCCCTCCACTTT,CATSRSANNSPLHF
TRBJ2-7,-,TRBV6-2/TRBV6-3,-,TGTGCCAGCAGTCAACAGGGATTGGCGACCTACGAGCAGTACTTC,CASSQQGLATYEQYF
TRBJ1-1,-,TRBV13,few,TGTGCCAGCAGCTTAAAGCCCGACACTGAAGCTTTCTTT,CASSLKPDTEAFF
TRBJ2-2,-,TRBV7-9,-,TGTGCCAGCAGGAAGGGGGTGGTGAACACCGGGGAGCTGTTTTTT,CASRKGVVNTGELFF
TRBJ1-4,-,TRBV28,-,TGTGCCAGTTCATGGGGGGGAGGTGAAAAACTGTTTTTT,CASSWGGGEKLFF
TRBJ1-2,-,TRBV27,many,TGTGCCAGCAGTGGGGGCCCATCGGATGGCTACACCTTC,CASSGGPSDGYTF
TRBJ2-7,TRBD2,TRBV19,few,TGTGCCAGTAGCTCCCCGGGGGGTGTAACCTACGAGCAATACTTC,CASSSPGGVTYEQYF
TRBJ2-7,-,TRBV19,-,TGTACCAGTAGTCCCAGGGACGGTGGCTACGAGCAGTACTTC,CTSSPRDGGYEQYF